The entry that follows covers one TCR beta chain sequence. Between the trimmed V and J ends, which lost 6 bases and 5 bases, there was a span of 16 bases. Germline V lookup: CDR1 ENHRY, CDR2 SYGVKD. This CDR3 region has 14 residues. The data originate from a study of control samples from healthy donors and cancer patients. Sequenced by immunoSEQ multiplex PCR; TCRdb stores in-frame clones only, minus some. The data hold just over 150,000 clones, with more than 85% observed a single time. The TCR originated in a man aged 45-60 years in good health. The chain combines TRBV10-3 with TRBJ2-5; D is possibly TRBD2 (6 bases). The sequenced sample consisted of blood. CDR3 DNA sequence: TGTGCCATCAGCCCGAAGGGAGGAGAGGAGACCCAGTACTTC. Amino acids: CAISPKGGEETQYF.